The following is a T cell receptor (beta chain) sequence with its context. It has no known antigen specificity. Base qualities are not recorded, but no much larger clone differs from it by a single base. The sample originates from a study of shared clonotypes between healthy human individuals (dated by TCRdb to the early 2020s). Turning to the overall study: A couple of women and a few men aged 18 to 49 years were included in the cohort. To estimate repertoire size and how much clonotypes are shared between individuals, the study performed deep sequencing of blood TCR repertoires from about five healthy adults. To increase sequencing depth and limit assay-specific biases, different laboratories used diverse techniques to prepare libraries and sequence TCR repertoires. Per donor, leukapheresis produced somewhere between about 0.85 and 10 billion PBMCs.

The research as a whole found: Because the study included a small number of donors, the genetic and exposure-history diversity represented was limited. Based on pairwise subsampling, the degree of clonotype sharing among donors was expected to be affected by sequencing depth. Sampling was restricted to blood, and TCR repertoires in tissues likely differ from the TCR repertoires found in blood.

Using the deep immunoSEQ assay, TCR CDR3 regions were amplified from genomic DNA by multiplex PCR. Extracted genomic DNA from each cell subset was distributed evenly across all wells of several immunoSEQ 96-well plates, and each plate was treated as a replicate. For unsorted PBMC, approximately 0.3 ug of genomic DNA, equivalent to about 32,000 T cell genomes, went into each replicate PCR. Ten immunoSEQ deep assay plates were used to sequence unsorted PBMC genomic DNA. Purified libraries were measured with a Qubit 3.0 fluorometer, size-checked on a Bioanalyzer 2100, and measured again with the KAPA Library Quantification kit. Each immunoSEQ 96-well plate was sequenced on its own single-read 150-cycle Illumina NextSeq 550 flow cell. The original pipeline was this. Because the immunoSEQ output included only junctional sequences and no quality scores, the filtering could not be the same as the filtering used for full-length reads. Sequences were annotated with PyIR, a Python wrapper for IgBLAST v1.9, using IMGT germline references to assign V/J genes and CDR3. Reads were removed for weak V/J assignments (E-value above 1e-6), missing CDR3, stop codons, out-of-frame junctions, or ambiguous translated residues. V3J clonotypes were defined as sequences sharing an identical inferred V gene, J gene, and CDR3 amino acid sequence. The percentage overlap between two repertoires was calculated by dividing the number of shared unique clonotypes by the size of the smaller repertoire. Repertoire richness was assessed with RTK rarefaction, the Chao1 estimator, and Recon v2.1 estimates of unobserved clonotypes. Imported from immuneACCESS, the table was reduced by TCRdb to in-frame sequences with V and J called. These copies leave out some clones; in studies compared against another copy, an unresolved V gene accounts for under half, and the cause of the remainder is not known. V, J and clone size are those of that table, while D and trimming were read from the DNA. The sample data list 450,000 to 500,000 clones, and around 73% of these were observed just once. Together, the top ten hold more than 10% of the sample.

Healthy HIV-negative adults with no recently reported acute infections or vaccinations were included as donors. Only Caucasian adults living in Nashville, Tennessee, USA were represented among the donors. For unsorted samples, 85 million to 100 million PBMCs were counted, and genomic DNA was extracted using the QIAamp DNA Blood Mini kit. Blood was collected by leukapheresis, and PBMCs were isolated by Ficoll-Histopaque density gradient centrifugation and then cryopreserved in liquid nitrogen vapor phase. For CDR1 and CDR2, the germline V gene lists SGDLS and YYNGEE. V sheds 4 bases and J sheds 4 bases, leaving 12 bases between their ends. The CDR3 goes from the cysteine to the phenylalanine over 14 residues. Left in the record is the CDR3 DNA by itself, 42 bases read in frame from the first base.

Material: PBMCs. The chain couples TRBV9 to TRBJ2-1; the D gene is possibly TRBD2, with 6 bases matching. The TCR was taken from a woman aged 40 to 50 in good health. Some clones in this sample may be carry-over from other donors' samples. The nucleotide sequence reads TGTGCCAGCAGCAGCGCCGGGGGTTACAATGAGCAGTTCTTC. Translation gives CASSSAGGYNEQFF.